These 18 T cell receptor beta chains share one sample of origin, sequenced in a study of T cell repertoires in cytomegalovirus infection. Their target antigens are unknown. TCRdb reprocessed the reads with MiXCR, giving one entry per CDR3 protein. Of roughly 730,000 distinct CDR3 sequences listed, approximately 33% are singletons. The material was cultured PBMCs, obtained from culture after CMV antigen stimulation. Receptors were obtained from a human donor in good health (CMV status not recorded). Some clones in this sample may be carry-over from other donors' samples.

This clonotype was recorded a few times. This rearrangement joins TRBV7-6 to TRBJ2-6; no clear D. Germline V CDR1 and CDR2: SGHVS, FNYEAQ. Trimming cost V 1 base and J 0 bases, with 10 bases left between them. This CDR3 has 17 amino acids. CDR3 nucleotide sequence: TGTGCCAGCAGCTTAGGGGTGTCAACCTCTGGGGCCAACGTCCTGACTTTC. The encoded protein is CASSLGVSTSGANVLTF.

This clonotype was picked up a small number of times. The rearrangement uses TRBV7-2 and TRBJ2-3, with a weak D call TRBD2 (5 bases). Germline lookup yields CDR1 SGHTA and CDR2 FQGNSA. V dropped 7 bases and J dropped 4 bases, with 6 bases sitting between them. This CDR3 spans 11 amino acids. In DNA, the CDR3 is TGTGCCAGCATGCGGGCAGATACGCAGTATTTT. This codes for CASMRADTQYF.

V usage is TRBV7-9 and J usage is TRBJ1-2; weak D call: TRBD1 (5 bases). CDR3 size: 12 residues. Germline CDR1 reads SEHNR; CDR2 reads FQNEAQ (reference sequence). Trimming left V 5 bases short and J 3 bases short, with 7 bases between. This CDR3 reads CASSKQDYGYTF. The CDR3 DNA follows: TGTGCCAGCAGCAAACAGGACTATGGCTACACCTTC.

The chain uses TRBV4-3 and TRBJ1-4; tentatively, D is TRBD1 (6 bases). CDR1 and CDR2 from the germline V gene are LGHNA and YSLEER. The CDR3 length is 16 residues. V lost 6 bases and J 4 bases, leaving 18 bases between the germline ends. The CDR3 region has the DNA TGCGCCAGCAGTCCCGGGGGGGGGGACAATAATGAAAAACTGTTTTTT. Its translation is CASSPGGGDNNEKLFF.

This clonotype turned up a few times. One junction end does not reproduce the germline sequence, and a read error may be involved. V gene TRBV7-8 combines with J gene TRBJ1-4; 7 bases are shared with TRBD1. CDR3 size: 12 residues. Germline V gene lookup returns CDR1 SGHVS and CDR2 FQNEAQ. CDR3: CASSAGRDSIAF. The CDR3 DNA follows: TGTGCCAGCAGCGCGGGCCGGGACAGCATAGCTTTT.

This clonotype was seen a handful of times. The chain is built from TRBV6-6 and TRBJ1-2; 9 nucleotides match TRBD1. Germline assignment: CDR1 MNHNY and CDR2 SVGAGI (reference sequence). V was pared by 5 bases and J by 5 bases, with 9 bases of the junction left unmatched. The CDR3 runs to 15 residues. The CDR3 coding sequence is TGTGCCAGCAGTGACAGGGGGGACCATTTATATGGCTACACCTTC. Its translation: CASSDRGDHLYGYTF.

The CDR3 sequence: CASSPGAEQPQHF. The CDR3 DNA reads as TGTGCCAGCTCACCAGGGGCAGAACAGCCCCAGCATTTT. The gene calls are TRBV18 and TRBJ1-5; a weak D match, TRBD1 (5 bases). This CDR3 is 13 amino acids long. Germline assignment: CDR1 KGHSH and CDR2 LQKENI. Deletions cut 2 bases from V and 7 bases from J, with 9 bases between. Full variable domain (remainder filled in from reference TRBV18 and TRBJ1-5): NAGVMQNPRHLVRRRGQEARLRCSPMKGHSHVYWYRQLPEEGLKFMVYLQKENIIDESGMPKERFSAEFPKEGPSILRIQQVVRGDSAAYFCASSPGAEQPQHFGDGTRLSIL.

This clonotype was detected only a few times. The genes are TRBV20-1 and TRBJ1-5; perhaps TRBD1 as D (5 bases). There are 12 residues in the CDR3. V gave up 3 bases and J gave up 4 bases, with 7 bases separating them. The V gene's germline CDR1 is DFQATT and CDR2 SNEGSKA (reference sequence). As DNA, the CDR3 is TGCAGTGCTAGGACAGAGAATCAGCCCCAGCATTTT. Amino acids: CSARTENQPQHF.

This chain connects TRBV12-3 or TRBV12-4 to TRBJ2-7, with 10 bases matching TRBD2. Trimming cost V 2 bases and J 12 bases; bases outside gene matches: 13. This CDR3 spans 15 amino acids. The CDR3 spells CASSLSTLAGDRSYF. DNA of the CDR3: TGTGCCAGCAGTTTATCGACGCTAGCGGGGGATCGGTCGTACTTC.

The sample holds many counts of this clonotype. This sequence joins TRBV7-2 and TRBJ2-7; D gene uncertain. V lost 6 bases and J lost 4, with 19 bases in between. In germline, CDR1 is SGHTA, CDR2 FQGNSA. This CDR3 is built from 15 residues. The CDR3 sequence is CASSQVASRAYEQYF. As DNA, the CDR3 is TGTGCCAGCAGTCAGGTGGCGTCAAGGGCGTACGAGCAGTACTTC.

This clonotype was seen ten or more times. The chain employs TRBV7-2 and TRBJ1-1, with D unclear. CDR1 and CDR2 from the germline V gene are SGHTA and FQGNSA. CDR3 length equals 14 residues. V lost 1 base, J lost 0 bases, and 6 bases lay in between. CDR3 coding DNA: TGTGCCAGCAGCTTAGTCGCGATGAACACTGAAGCTTTCTTT. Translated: CASSLVAMNTEAFF.

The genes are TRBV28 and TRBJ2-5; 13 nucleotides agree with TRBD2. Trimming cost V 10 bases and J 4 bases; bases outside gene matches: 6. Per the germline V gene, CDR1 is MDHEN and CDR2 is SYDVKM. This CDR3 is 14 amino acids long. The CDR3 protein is CATLGLAGTETQYF. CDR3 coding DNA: TGTGCCACCCTGGGACTAGCGGGGACAGAGACCCAGTACTTC.

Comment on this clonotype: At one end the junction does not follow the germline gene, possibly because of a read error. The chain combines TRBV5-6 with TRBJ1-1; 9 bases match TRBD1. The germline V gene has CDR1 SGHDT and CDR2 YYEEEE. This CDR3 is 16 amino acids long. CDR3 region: CASSPGTGSTNAEAFF. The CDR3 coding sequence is TGTGCCAGCAGCCCCGGGACAGGGAGTACGAACGCTGAAGCTTTCTTT.

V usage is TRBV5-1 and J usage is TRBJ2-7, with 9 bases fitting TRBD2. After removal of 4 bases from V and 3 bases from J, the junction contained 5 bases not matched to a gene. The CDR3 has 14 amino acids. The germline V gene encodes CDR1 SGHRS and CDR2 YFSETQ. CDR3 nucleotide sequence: TGCGCCAGCAGCAAGACTAGCGGAGACTACGAGCAGTACTTC. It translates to CASSKTSGDYEQYF.

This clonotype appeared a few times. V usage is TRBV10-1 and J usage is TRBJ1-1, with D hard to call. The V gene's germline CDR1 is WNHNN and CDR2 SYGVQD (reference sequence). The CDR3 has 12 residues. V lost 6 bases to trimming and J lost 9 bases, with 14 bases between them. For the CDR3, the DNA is TGCGCCAGCAGCGCTTTTGTTGGGCAAGCTTTCTTT. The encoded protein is CASSAFVGQAFF.

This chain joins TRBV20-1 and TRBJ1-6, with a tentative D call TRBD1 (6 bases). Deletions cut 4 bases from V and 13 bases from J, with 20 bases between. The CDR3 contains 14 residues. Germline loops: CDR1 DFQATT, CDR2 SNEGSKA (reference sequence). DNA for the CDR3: TGCAGTGCTACTTACTACAACACAGGGAAGCCCCTCCACTTT. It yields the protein CSATYYNTGKPLHF.

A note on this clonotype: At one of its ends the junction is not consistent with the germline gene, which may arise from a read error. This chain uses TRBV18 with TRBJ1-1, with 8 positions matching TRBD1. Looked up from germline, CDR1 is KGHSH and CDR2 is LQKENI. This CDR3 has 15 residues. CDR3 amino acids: CASSPRGQDKTGAFF. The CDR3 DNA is TGTGCCAGCTCACCCCGGGGACAGGATAAAACTGGAGCTTTCTTT.

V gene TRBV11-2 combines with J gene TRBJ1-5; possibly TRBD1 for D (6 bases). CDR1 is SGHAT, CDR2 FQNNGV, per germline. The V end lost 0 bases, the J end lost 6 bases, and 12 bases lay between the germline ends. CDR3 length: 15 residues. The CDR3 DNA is TGTGCCAGCAGCTTAGACGAGGGGGTAGGTCAGCCCCAGCATTTT. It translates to CASSLDEGVGQPQHF.